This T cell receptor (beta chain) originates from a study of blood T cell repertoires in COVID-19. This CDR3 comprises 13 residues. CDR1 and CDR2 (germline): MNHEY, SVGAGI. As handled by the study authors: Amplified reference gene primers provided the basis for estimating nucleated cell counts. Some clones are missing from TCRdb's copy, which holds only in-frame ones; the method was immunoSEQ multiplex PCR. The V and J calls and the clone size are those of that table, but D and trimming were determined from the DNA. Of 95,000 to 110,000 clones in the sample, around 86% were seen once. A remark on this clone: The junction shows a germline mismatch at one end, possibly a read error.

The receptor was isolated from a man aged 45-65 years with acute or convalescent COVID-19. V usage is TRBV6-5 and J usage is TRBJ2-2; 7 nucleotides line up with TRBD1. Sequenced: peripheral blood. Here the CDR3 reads CASTYRGTGELFF. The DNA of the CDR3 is TGTGCCAGCACTTACAGGGGTACCGGGGAGCTGTTTTTT.